In this sample, the clone carrying this T cell receptor (beta chain) turned up a few times. These data are taken from a study of identical twins. The CDR3 runs to 18 residues. Germline assignment: CDR1 MNHEY and CDR2 SMNVEV (reference sequence). V shed 2 bases and J shed 0 bases, with 18 bases lying between them. Using its own MiXCR run on the 5' RACE reads, TCRdb lists one record per CDR3 protein. This table has 1.5 million to 2 million distinct CDR3 sequences, under 35% appearing once. This chain links TRBV27 with TRBJ2-3; D possibly corresponds to TRBD1 (5 bases). The sequencing sample was made of cord blood. This sequence was found in a newborn girl in good health. The CDR3 reads CASSLTWRTGSSTDTQYF. Here the CDR3 DNA reads TGTGCCAGCAGTTTAACCTGGAGAACAGGTTCTAGCACAGATACGCAGTATTTT.